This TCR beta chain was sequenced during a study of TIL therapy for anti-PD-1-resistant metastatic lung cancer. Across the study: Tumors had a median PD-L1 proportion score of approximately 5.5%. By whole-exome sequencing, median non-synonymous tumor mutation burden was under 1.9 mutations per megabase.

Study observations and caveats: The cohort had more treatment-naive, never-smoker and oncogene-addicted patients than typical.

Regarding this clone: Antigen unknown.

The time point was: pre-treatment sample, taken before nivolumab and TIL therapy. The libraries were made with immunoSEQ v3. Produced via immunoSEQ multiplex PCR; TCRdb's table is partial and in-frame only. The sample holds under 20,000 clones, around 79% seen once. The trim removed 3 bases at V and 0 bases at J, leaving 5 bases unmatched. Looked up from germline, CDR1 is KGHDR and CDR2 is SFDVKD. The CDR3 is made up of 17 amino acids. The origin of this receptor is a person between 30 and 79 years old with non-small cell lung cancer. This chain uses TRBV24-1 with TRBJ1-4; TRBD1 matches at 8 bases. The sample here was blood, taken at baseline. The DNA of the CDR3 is TGTGCCACCAGTGATCCAGGACAGGGCGCAACTAATGAAAAACTGTTTTTT. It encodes CATSDPGQGATNEKLFF.